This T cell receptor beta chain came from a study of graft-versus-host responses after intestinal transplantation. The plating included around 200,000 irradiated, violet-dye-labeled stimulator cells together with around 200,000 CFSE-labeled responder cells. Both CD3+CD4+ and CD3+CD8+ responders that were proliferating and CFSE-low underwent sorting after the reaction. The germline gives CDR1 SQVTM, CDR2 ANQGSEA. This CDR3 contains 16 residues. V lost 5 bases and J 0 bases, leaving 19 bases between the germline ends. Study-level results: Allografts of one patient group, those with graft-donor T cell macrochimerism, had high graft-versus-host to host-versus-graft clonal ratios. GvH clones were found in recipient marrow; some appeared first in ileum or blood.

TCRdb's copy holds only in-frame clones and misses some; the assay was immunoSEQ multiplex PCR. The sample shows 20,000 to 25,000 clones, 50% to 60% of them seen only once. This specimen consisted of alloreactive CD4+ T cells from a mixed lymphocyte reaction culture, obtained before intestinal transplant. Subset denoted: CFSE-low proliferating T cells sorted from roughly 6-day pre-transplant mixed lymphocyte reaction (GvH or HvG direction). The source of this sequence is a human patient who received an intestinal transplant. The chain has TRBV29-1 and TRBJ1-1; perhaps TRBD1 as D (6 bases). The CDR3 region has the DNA TGCAGCGTTCATATGGGTCATGCAGGGGTGAACACTGAAGCTTTCTTT. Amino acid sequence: CSVHMGHAGVNTEAFF. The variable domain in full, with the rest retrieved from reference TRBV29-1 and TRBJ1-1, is SAVISQKPSRDICQRGTSLTIQCQVDSQVTMMFWYRQQPGQSLTLIATANQGSEATYESGFVIDKFPISRPNLTFSTLTVSNMSPEDSSIYLCSVHMGHAGVNTEAFFGQGTRLTVV.